The T cell receptor (beta chain) under discussion was sequenced for a study of cytomegalovirus exposure and HLA in healthy donors. Sequencing was performed with immunoSEQ multiplex PCR; in TCRdb, only in-frame clones are kept and a portion is missing. In the table there are roughly 120,000 clones, approximately 90% of which are singletons. Trimming removed 2 bases from V and 0 bases from J, with 11 bases in between. Looked up from germline, CDR1 is MGHRA and CDR2 is YSYEKL. The CDR3 is made up of 17 amino acids. Study-wide findings and caveats: Researchers reported that three CMV-associated chains were confirmed in vitro as CMV antigen-specific.

On this clone itself: Its specificity is unknown.

The donors were part of the validation cohort, which consisted of about 120 subjects and was separate from the first cohort of hundreds of subjects. The chain uses TRBV4-1 and TRBJ2-6, with D possibly TRBD1 on 6 matching bases. This sequence originates from a woman aged 18 to 35 in good health and CMV-seronegative. The material sequenced was PBMCs. The DNA of the CDR3 is TGCGCCAGCAGCCAATTCCGGGACACCTCTGGGGCCAACGTCCTGACTTTC. Translating gives CASSQFRDTSGANVLTF.